This TCR beta chain was captured in a study of blood T cell repertoires in COVID-19. Produced via immunoSEQ multiplex PCR; TCRdb's table is partial and in-frame only. The sample has over 350,000 clones; 88% are singletons. About this clone: The identical CDR3 is also encoded by other nucleotide sequences in the sample.

V dropped 6 bases and J dropped 3 bases, with 6 bases sitting between them. The CDR3 has 13 amino acids. Participants had their cohort set by participant-reported clinical history. V gene TRBV12-3 or TRBV12-4 combines with J gene TRBJ1-6; D call uncertain. The sequenced material came from PBMCs or T cells enriched from blood (not recorded which). This sequence originates from a woman in her twenties or thirties with acute COVID-19. CDR3 amino acids: CASRRGYNSPLHF. The CDR3 bases are TGTGCCAGCAGACGGGGCTATAATTCACCCCTCCACTTT.